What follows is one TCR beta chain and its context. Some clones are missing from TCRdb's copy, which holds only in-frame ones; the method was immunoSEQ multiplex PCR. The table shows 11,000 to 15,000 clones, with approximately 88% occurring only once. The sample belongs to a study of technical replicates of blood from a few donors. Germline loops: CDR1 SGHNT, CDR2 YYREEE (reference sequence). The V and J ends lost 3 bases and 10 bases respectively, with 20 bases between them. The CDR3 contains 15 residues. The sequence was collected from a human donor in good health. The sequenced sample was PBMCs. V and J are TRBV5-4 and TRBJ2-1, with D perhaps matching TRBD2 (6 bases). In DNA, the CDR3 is TGTGCCAGCAGCTCGGTGGGACTTGGACCATTCGAGCAGTTCTTC. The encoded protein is CASSSVGLGPFEQFF.